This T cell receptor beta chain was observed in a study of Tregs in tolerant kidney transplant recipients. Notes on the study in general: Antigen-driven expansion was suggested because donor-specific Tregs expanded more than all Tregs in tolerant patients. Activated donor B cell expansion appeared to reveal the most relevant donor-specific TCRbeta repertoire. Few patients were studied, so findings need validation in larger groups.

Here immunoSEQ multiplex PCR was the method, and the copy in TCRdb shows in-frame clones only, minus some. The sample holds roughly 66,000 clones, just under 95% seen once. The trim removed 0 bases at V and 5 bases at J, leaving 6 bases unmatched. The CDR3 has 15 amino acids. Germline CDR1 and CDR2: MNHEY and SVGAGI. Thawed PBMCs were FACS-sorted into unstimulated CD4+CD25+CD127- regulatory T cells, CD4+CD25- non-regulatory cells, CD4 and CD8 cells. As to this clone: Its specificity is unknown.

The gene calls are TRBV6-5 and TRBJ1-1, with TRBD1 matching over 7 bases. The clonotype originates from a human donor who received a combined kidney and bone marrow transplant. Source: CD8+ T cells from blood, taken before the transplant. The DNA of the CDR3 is TGTGCCAGCAGTTACTCGAAACGGGGACAGACTGAAGCTTTCTTT. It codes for CASSYSKRGQTEAFF.